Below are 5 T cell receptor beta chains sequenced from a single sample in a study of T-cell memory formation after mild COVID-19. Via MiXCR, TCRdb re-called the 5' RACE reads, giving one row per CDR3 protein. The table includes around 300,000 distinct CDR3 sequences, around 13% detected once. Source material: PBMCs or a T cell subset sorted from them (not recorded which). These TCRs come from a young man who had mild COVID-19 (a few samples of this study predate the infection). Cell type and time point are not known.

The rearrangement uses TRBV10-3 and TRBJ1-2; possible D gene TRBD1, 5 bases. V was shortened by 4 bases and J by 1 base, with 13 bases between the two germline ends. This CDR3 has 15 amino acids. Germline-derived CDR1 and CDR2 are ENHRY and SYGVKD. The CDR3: CAISAGGTNNYGYTF. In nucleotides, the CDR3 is TGTGCCATCAGTGCAGGCGGGACGAATAACTATGGCTACACCTTC.

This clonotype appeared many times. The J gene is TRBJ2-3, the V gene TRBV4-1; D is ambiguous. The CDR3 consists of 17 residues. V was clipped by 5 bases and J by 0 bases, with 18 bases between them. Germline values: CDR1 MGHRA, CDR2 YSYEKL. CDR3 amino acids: CASSDGRRRPSTDTQYF. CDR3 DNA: TGCGCCAGCAGCGACGGCCGCAGGCGCCCTAGCACAGATACGCAGTATTTT.

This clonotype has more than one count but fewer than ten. CDR3 amino acids: CASALRQGRNEQFF. DNA of the CDR3: TGCGCCAGCGCGTTACGACAGGGACGGAATGAGCAGTTCTTC. The V and J genes are TRBV5-1 and TRBJ2-1; the match to TRBD1 covers 7 bases. CDR3 length: 14 amino acids. Germline V gene sequence: CDR1 SGHRS, CDR2 YFSETQ. The junction had 11 bases not matched to a gene; V was cut back by 7 bases and J by 7 bases.

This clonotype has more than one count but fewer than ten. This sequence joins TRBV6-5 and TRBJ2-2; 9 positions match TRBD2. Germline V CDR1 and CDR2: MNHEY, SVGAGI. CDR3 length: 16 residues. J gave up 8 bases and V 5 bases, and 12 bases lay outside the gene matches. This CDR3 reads CASSTARRGGRGELFF. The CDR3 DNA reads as TGTGCCAGCAGTACCGCCCGGCGGGGGGGCCGAGGGGAGCTGTTTTTT.

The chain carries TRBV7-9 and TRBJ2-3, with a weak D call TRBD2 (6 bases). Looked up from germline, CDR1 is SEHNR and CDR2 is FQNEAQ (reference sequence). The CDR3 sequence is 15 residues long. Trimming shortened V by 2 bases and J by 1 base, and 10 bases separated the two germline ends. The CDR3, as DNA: TGTGCCAGCAGCTTACGCGGGGATGGCACAGATACGCAGTATTTT. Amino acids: CASSLRGDGTDTQYF.